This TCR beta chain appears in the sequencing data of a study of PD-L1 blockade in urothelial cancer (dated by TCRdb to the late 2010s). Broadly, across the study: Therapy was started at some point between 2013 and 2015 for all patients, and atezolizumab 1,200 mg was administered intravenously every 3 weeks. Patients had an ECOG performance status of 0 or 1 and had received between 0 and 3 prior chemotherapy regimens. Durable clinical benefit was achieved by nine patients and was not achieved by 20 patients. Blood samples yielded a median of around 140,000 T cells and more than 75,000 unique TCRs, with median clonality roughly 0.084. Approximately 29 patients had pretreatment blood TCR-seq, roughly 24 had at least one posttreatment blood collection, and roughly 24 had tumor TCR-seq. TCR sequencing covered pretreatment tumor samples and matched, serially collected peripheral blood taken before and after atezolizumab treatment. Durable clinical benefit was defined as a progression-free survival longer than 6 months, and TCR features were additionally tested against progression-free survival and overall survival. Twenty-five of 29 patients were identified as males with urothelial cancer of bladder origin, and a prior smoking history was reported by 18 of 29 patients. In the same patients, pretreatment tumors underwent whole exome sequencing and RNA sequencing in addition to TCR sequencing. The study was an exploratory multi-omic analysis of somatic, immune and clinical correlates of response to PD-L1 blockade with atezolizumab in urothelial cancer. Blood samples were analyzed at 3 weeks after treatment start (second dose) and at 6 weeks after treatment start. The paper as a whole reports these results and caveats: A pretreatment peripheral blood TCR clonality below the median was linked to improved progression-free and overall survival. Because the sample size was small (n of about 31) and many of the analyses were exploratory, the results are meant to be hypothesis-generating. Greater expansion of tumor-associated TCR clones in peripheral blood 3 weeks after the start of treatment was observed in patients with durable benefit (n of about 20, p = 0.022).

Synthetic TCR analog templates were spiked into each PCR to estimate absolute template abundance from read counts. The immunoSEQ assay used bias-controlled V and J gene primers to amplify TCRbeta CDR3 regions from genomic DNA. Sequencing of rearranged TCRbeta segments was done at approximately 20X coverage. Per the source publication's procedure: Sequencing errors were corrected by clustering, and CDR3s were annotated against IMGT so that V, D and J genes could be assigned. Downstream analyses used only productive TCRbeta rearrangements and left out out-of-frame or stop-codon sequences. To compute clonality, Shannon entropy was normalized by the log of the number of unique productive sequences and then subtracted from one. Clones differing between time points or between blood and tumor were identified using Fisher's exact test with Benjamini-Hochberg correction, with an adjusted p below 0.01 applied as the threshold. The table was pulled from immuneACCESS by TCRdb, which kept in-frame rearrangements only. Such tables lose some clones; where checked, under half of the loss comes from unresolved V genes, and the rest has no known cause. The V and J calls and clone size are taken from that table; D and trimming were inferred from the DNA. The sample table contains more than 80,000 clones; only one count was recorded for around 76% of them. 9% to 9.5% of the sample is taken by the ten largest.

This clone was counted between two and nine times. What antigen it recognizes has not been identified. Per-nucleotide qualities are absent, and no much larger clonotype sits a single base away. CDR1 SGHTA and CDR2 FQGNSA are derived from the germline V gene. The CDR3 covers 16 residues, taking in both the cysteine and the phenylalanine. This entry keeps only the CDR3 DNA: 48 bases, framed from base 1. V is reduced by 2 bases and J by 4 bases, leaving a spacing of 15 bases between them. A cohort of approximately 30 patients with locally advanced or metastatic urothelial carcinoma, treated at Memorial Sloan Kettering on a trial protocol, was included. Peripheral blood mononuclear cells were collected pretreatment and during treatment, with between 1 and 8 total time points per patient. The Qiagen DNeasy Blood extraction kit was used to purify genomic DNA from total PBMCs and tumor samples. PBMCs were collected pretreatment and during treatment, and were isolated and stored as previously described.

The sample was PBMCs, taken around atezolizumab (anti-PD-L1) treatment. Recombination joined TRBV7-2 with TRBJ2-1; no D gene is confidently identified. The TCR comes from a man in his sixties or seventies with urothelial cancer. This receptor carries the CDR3 CASSLSPTVGYNEQFF. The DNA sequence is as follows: TGTGCCAGCAGCTTATCTCCGACCGTCGGGTACAATGAGCAGTTCTTC.